This T cell receptor (beta chain) was sequenced for a study of shared T cell receptors in the human thymus. Clones were read by immunoSEQ multiplex PCR, and TCRdb kept only the in-frame ones, dropping some. The data show under 850,000 clones, around nine tenths seen once. Per the germline V gene, CDR1 is MNHEY and CDR2 is SMNVEV (reference sequence). Trimming left V 5 bases short and J 2 bases short, with 16 bases between. The CDR3 has 15 residues. These data were also reused for a study on human thymus T cells. That work contributes: Thymus pieces cut out during corrective heart surgery were the tissue that was used. Related work showed strongly overlapping thymic repertoires across unrelated individuals.

The chain couples TRBV27 to TRBJ2-7, with D perhaps matching TRBD1 (6 bases). The sequence derives from a boy under two years old with a congenital heart defect. Material: thymocytes. CDR3 residues: CASSTPGEPPYEQYF. CDR3 in DNA: TGTGCCAGCAGTACCCCAGGGGAGCCCCCCTACGAGCAGTACTTC.